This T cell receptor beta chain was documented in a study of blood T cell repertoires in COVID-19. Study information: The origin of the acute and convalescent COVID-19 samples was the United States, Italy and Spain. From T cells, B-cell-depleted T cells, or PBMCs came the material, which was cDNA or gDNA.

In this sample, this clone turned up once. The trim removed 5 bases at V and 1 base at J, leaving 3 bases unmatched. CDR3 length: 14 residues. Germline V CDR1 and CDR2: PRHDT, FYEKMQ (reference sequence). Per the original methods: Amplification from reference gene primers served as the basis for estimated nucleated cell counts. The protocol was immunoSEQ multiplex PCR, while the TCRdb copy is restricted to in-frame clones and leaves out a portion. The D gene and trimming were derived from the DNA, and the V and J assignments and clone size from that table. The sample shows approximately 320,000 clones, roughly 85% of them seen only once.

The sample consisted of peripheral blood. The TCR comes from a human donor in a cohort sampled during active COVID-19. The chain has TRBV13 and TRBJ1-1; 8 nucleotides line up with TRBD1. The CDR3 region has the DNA TGTGCCAGCAGCCTGGGACAGGAGAACACTGAAGCTTTCTTT. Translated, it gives CASSLGQENTEAFF.